A selection of T cell receptor beta chains follows, all from one sample in a study of T cell repertoires in cytomegalovirus infection. MiXCR was run by TCRdb on the reads, yielding one entry per CDR3 protein. Of some 150,000 distinct CDR3 sequences listed, about a quarter are singletons. Sequences were obtained from PBMCs. The receptors were gathered from a human donor in good health (CMV status not recorded). Some clones in this sample may be carry-over from other donors' samples. The CDR3 runs from the conserved cysteine through the conserved F or W. D genes are given only for firm matches. The size of a clone is reported for some rows only, either as once, few or many, or as a class for expanded clones.

j_call d_call clone_size v_call cdr3_length cdr3_aa cdr3_nt
TRBJ2-7 . few TRBV7-2 15 CASSLVRDGFYEQYF TGTGCCAGCAGCCTTGTTAGGGACGGATTCTACGAGCAGTACTTC
TRBJ2-7 TRBD1 . TRBV27 13 CASSVQGPYEQYF TGTGCCAGCAGTGTACAGGGGCCCTACGAGCAGTACTTC
TRBJ1-2 . few TRBV5-1 13 CASSSDGIYGYTF TGCGCCAGCAGCTCGGACGGTATCTATGGCTACACCTTC
TRBJ2-7 . many TRBV7-8 14 CASSVWQQGYEQYF TGTGCCAGCAGCGTTTGGCAACAGGGTTACGAGCAGTACTTC
TRBJ2-7 . few TRBV4-1 17 CASSQERRGRSSYEQYF TGCGCCAGCAGCCAAGAAAGGCGGGGACGGAGCTCCTACGAGCAGTACTTC
TRBJ1-2 TRBD1 . TRBV28 12 CASIARGYGYTF TGTGCCAGCATAGCCAGGGGGTATGGCTACACCTTC
TRBJ2-1 TRBD1 many TRBV20-1 12 CSARTGTGSQFF TGCAGTGCTAGAACCGGGACAGGGTCTCAGTTCTTC
TRBJ2-1 TRBD2 few TRBV9 12 CASTSGGAEQFF TGTGCCAGCACTAGCGGGGGGGCTGAGCAGTTCTTC
TRBJ2-5 TRBD1 few TRBV14 14 CASSQLQGWETQYF TGTGCCAGCAGCCAACTACAGGGGTGGGAGACCCAGTACTTC
TRBJ2-1 TRBD2 . TRBV20-1 16 CSAHPQTSGIYNEQFF TGCAGTGCTCACCCCCAGACTAGCGGCATTTACAATGAGCAGTTCTTC